The sequence of this T cell receptor beta chain was determined in a study of regulatory T cells in long-lasting Graves disease. Study-wide background: Graves' patients, newly diagnosed, had taken antithyroid drugs under 3 months. Study results and limitations: Patients with persistent disease showed a bias toward TRBV28, TRBJ1-2 and TRBJ2-5.

This clonotype was picked up a small number of times. Its antigen is not known. CDR3 regions were amplified by Arm-PCR using iRepertoire HTBI primers to build TCR beta libraries. TCRdb ran MiXCR on the multiplex PCR reads and lists one entry per CDR3 protein. Of 680,000 or so distinct CDR3 sequences in the sample, roughly 15% were seen once. Time point meaning: newly diagnosed GD, antithyroid drugs for less than 3 months. From RNA extracted from PBMCs, the TCR library was made. The germline V gene has CDR1 PRHDT and CDR2 FYEKMQ (reference sequence). The CDR3 runs to 18 residues. The V segment lost 1 base and the J segment 6 bases; nucleotides outside the gene matches: 17. The same specimen was also included in a second study, on T cells in Graves' hyperthyroidism and ophthalmopathy.

The source of this sequence is a woman between 25 and 40 years old with Graves disease. Sequencing used peripheral blood mononuclear cells (PBMCs), obtained at new diagnosis, from a patient treated with antithyroid drugs. The chain combines TRBV13 with TRBJ2-7, with TRBD2 matching 8 bases. The CDR3 loop is CASSLAIFDLAGAPEQYF. DNA for the CDR3: TGTGCCAGCAGCTTAGCGATTTTCGACCTAGCGGGCGCCCCCGAGCAGTACTTC.